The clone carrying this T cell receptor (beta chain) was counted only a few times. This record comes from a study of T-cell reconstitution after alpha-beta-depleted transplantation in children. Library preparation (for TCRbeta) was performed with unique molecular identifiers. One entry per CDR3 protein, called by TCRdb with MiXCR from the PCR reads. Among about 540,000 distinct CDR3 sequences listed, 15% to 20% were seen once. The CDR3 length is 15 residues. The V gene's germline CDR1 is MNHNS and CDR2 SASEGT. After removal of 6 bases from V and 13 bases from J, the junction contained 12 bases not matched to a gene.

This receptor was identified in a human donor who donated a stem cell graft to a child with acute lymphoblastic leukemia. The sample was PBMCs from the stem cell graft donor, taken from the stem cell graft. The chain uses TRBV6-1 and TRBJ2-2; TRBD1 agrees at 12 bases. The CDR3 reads CASSPSGTGGRGLFF. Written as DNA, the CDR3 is TGTGCCAGCAGCCCTTCCGGGACAGGGGGCCGTGGGCTGTTTTTT.